Included here is one T cell receptor beta chain sequence, with context. Its antigen is currently unknown. This sample is drawn from a study of T cell responses to AZD1222 COVID-19 vaccine. Overall study findings and caveats: At baseline, seropositivity was found in only a handful of AZD1222 recipients.

The CDR3 runs to 14 residues. CDR1 GTSNPN and CDR2 SVGIG come from the germline V gene (reference sequence). Trimming cost V 1 base and J 4 bases, with 13 bases left between them. Assay: immunoSEQ multiplex PCR; the TCRdb copy retains only in-frame clones and omits some. The sample has fewer than 100,000 clones, about 90% seen once. The rearrangement uses TRBV30 and TRBJ1-1; D possibly corresponds to TRBD1 (5 bases). The sample here was peripheral blood, taken on day 0 of AZD1222 vaccination. This TCR derives from an adult in good health. CDR3 loop: CAWSAREGITEAFF. DNA of the CDR3: TGTGCCTGGAGTGCCAGGGAGGGGATCACTGAAGCTTTCTTT.